One and the same sample provided the 4 T cell receptor beta chains below, sequenced in a study of T cell repertoires in cytomegalovirus infection (dated by TCRdb to between 2017 and 2020). Data came from an Illumina HiSeq 1500. TCRdb applied fastp at Q25 and MiXCR to the public reads, then kept only in-frame beta chains. Each CDR3 protein appears once, grouped with its most common genes and DNA. In all, the sample holds some 130,000 distinct CDR3 sequences, and more than 20% of those were seen once. The biggest ten clones account for 34% of the sample. Their antigens are not known. The sequenced material came from PBMCs, sequenced either directly or after in vitro stimulation (not recorded which). Source of these receptors: a human donor in good health (CMV status not recorded). Some clones in this sample may be carry-over from other donors' samples.

This chain joins TRBV6-2 or TRBV6-3 and TRBJ1-2, with TRBD1 matching over 7 bases. This CDR3 has 14 amino acids. Unmatched junction bases numbered 10, after V lost 7 bases and J lost 5 bases. Germline assignment: CDR1 MNHEY and CDR2 SVGEGT. The CDR3 coding sequence is TGTGCCAGCACTATCCTTGGGACAGCATATGGCTACACCTTC. Amino acids: CASTILGTAYGYTF.

This clonotype turned up a few times. V gene TRBV4-3 combines with J gene TRBJ1-1; D ambiguous. Germline CDR1 LGHNA, CDR2 YSLEER. V shed 1 base and J shed 1 base, with 10 bases lying between them. The CDR3 is made up of 15 amino acids. Here the CDR3 reads CASSQGSLRNTEAFF. The CDR3 DNA follows: TGCGCCAGCAGCCAAGGGAGCCTCAGGAACACTGAAGCTTTCTTT.

The chain links TRBV29-1 to TRBJ2-1; no reliable D call. There are 13 residues in the CDR3. Germline V gene sequence: CDR1 SQVTM, CDR2 ANQGSEA. The ends were cut back, 2 bases at V and 9 bases at J, with 14 bases in the middle. The CDR3 DNA sequence: TGCAGCGTTGAACTCGCGGTCAGACGTGAGCAGTTCTTC. It specifies CSVELAVRREQFF.

The V call is TRBV24-1, the J call TRBJ2-5, with 8 bases aligning to TRBD1. Germline loops: CDR1 KGHDR, CDR2 SFDVKD. Unmatched junction bases numbered 6, after V lost 4 bases and J lost 3 bases. CDR3 length equals 15 residues. The CDR3, as DNA: TGTGCCACCAGTGAGTCCGGACAGGGCGAAGAGACCCAGTACTTC. Translation: CATSESGQGEETQYF.